These 25 T cell receptor beta chains were sequenced from one sample in a study of identical twins. Each CDR3 protein gets one entry after TCRdb re-called the 5' RACE reads with MiXCR. Among 310,000 or so distinct CDR3 sequences listed, about 8.1% were seen once. The same data also went into a second study, on yellow fever vaccine responses in identical twins.

The sample taken for sequencing was memory (CD45RO+) T cells sorted from blood. The receptors were gathered from a woman under 30 in good health.

This chain joins TRBV24-1 and TRBJ1-2; the D gene is possibly TRBD1 (5 bases). V lost 3 bases to trimming and J lost 8 bases, with 12 bases between them. The germline CDR1 and CDR2 sequences are KGHDR and SFDVKD. This CDR3 region has 13 residues. The CDR3 loop reads CATSDGTVGGYTF. CDR3 nucleotide sequence: TGTGCCACCAGTGATGGGACGGTGGGGGGCTACACCTTC.

This clonotype has ten or more counts. V is TRBV2 and J is TRBJ2-2; D remains ambiguous. Trimming removed 0 bases from V and 3 bases from J, with 5 bases in between. Germline values: CDR1 SNHLY, CDR2 FYNNEI. This CDR3 contains 14 residues. The CDR3 coding sequence is TGTGCCAGCAGTGAAGCGCGGCACACCGGGGAGCTGTTTTTT. It specifies CASSEARHTGELFF.

This clonotype occurred a few times. V gene TRBV6-1 combines with J gene TRBJ2-7; D remains ambiguous. Germline CDR1 and CDR2: MNHNS and SASEGT. Trimming took 6 bases from V and 0 from J, leaving 12 bases between them. CDR3 length: 14 amino acids. The CDR3 protein is CASSETWSSYEQYV. The CDR3 DNA reads TGTGCCAGCAGCGAGACATGGAGCTCCTACGAGCAGTACGTC.

The CDR3, as DNA: TGTGCCAGCAGTTTATCGTGGCAGGGGAACTATGGCTACACCTTC. Its protein is CASSLSWQGNYGYTF. The gene calls are TRBV27 and TRBJ1-2; weak D call: TRBD1 (6 bases). The CDR3 is made up of 15 amino acids. From germline, CDR1 is MNHEY and CDR2 SMNVEV (reference sequence). V was trimmed by 0 bases and J by 2 bases, leaving 10 bases between them.

This chain connects TRBV4-2 to TRBJ1-2; 7 bases line up with TRBD1. Germline CDR1 is LGHNA and CDR2 is YNFKEQ. CDR3 length: 16 residues. Trimming took 0 bases from V and 5 from J; bases not matched to a gene: 9. The CDR3 sequence is CASSQDLGRGGYGYTF. The CDR3 DNA sequence: TGTGCCAGCAGCCAAGATTTAGGCAGGGGGGGATATGGCTACACCTTC.

The chain is built from TRBV27 and TRBJ2-1; 12 bases map to TRBD2. This CDR3 is built from 16 residues. V lost 0 bases, J lost 6 bases, and 3 bases stayed unmatched. Germline CDR1 MNHEY, CDR2 SMNVEV (reference sequence). The chain's CDR3 is CASSLSASGRANEQFF. The CDR3 DNA reads as TGTGCCAGCAGTTTATCCGCTAGCGGGAGGGCCAATGAGCAGTTCTTC.

This clonotype has only a few counts. This CDR3 reads CASTGPEDEEQFF. The DNA for the CDR3 is TGTGCCAGCACGGGACCAGAGGATGAGGAGCAGTTCTTC. The chain links TRBV14 to TRBJ2-1; D might be TRBD1 or TRBD2, each matching 5 bases. CDR1 is SGHDN and CDR2 is FVKESK in the germline V gene. There are 13 residues in the CDR3. Trimming removed 7 bases at V and 10 bases at J, with 17 bases between.

The table lists this clonotype with a few counts. This rearrangement joins TRBV3-1 to TRBJ1-5, with D unresolved. Germline values: CDR1 LGHDT, CDR2 YNNKEL (reference sequence). CDR3 length: 13 amino acids. Between the trimmed V and J ends, which lost 3 bases and 6 bases, there was a span of 9 bases. CDR3 in amino acids: CASSQGDTQPQHF. The CDR3, as DNA: TGTGCCAGCAGCCAGGGAGATACTCAGCCCCAGCATTTT.

Ten or more counts support this clonotype. The chain is built from TRBV27 and TRBJ1-1, with D tentatively TRBD1 (6 bases). CDR3 length equals 15 residues. The germline CDR1 and CDR2 sequences are MNHEY and SMNVEV (reference sequence). Trimming took 6 bases from V and 1 from J, leaving 15 bases between them. CDR3 in amino acids: CASRAGGAGNTEAFF. Written as DNA, the CDR3 is TGTGCCAGCAGGGCCGGGGGGGCGGGGAACACTGAAGCTTTCTTT.

The chain recombines TRBV3-1 with TRBJ1-1; D is unresolved. CDR1 and CDR2 (germline): LGHDT, YNNKEL (reference sequence). This CDR3 comprises 14 residues. Trimming took off 3 bases at V and 6 bases at J, with 14 bases between the two ends. CDR3 sequence (DNA): TGTGCCAGCAGCCATCCCCAGGAGAGCTCTGAAGCTTTCTTT. Its protein is CASSHPQESSEAFF.

This clonotype was recorded at least ten times. The chain carries TRBV12-3 or TRBV12-4 and TRBJ2-7; D is possibly TRBD2 (5 bases). This CDR3 is 14 amino acids long. The V and J ends lost 5 bases and 1 base respectively, with 12 bases between them. DNA of the CDR3: TGTGCCAGCAGTATAGGAGGTCTGTCCTACGAGCAGTACTTC. Protein product: CASSIGGLSYEQYF.

The sample holds many counts of this clonotype. The V gene is TRBV12-3 or TRBV12-4, the J gene TRBJ2-1, with TRBD2 matching 8 bases. The CDR3 consists of 15 residues. J was trimmed by 7 bases and V by 2 bases; bases with no gene match: 7. The CDR3 here is CASSLSAGALNEQFF. In DNA, the CDR3 is TGTGCCAGCAGTTTATCAGCGGGAGCGCTAAATGAGCAGTTCTTC.

The rearrangement links TRBV6-1 to TRBJ2-7; 7 bases map to TRBD2. This CDR3 contains 17 residues. After removal of 7 bases from V and 3 bases from J, the junction contained 18 bases not matched to a gene. CDR1 is MNHNS and CDR2 is SASEGT in the germline V gene. In DNA form, the CDR3 reads TGTGCCAGCACACGGACCCCCCAGGCCAGCGGGAACTACGAGCAGTACTTC. The encoded protein is CASTRTPQASGNYEQYF.

V gene TRBV10-3 combines with J gene TRBJ1-3, with D perhaps matching TRBD1 (6 bases). The germline V gene has CDR1 ENHRY and CDR2 SYGVKD. The CDR3 has 20 amino acids. Trimming took 4 bases from V and 0 from J, leaving 25 bases between them. The CDR3 DNA reads as TGTGCCATCAGTGCCGGAGACAGGTCCCGTCGATGGCACTCTGGAAACACCATATATTTT. Translated: CAISAGDRSRRWHSGNTIYF.

This clonotype has at least ten counts. The chain has TRBV3-1 and TRBJ2-7; TRBD2 is a possible D gene (6 bases). Germline CDR1 and CDR2: LGHDT and YNNKEL (reference sequence). V dropped 3 bases and J dropped 7 bases, with 13 bases sitting between them. The CDR3 is 13 amino acids. CDR3 protein: CASSQGLLGEQYV. In nucleotides, the CDR3 is TGTGCCAGCAGCCAGGGACTCCTTGGGGAGCAGTACGTC.

This clonotype has a handful of counts. The rearrangement joins TRBV18 to TRBJ2-1; TRBD2 matches at 11 bases. The CDR3 runs 15 residues. Germline V CDR1 and CDR2: KGHSH, LQKENI. Losses at the gene ends were 4 bases for V and 3 bases for J; bases not matched to a gene: 2. CDR3 sequence: CASSLAGGNYNEQFF. The DNA for the CDR3 is TGTGCCAGCTCACTAGCGGGGGGGAACTACAATGAGCAGTTCTTC.

The chain has TRBV28 and TRBJ1-4; TRBD1 matches 10 bases. V shed 2 bases, J shed 8 bases, and the junction held 8 bases outside the gene matches. The CDR3 sequence is 16 residues long. Germline-derived CDR1 and CDR2 are MDHEN and SYDVKM. As DNA, the CDR3 is TGTGCCAGCAGTTTAAGGGGACAGGGGATTTGGGAAAAACTGTTTTTT. Residues: CASSLRGQGIWEKLFF.

A few counts support this clonotype. The gene calls are TRBV20-1 and TRBJ2-3; tentative D call: TRBD2 (7 bases). V lost 1 base, J lost 2 bases, and 10 bases lay in between. The CDR3 runs to 14 residues. CDR1 and CDR2 from the germline V gene are DFQATT and SNEGSKA (reference sequence). CDR3 DNA: TGCAGTGCTAGAGTGGGGGGGGCCACAGATACGCAGTATTTT. It encodes CSARVGGATDTQYF.

The chain recombines TRBV5-1 with TRBJ2-1; 8 nucleotides line up with TRBD1. The V segment lost 5 bases and the J segment 7 bases; nucleotides outside the gene matches: 8. The germline gives CDR1 SGHRS, CDR2 YFSETQ. CDR3 length equals 14 residues. CDR3 sequence (DNA): TGCGCCAGCAGGCAAGGGACAGGTACGAATGAGCAGTTCTTC. This encodes CASRQGTGTNEQFF.

J is TRBJ1-4 and V is TRBV21-1; the table calls TRBD1, which could not be checked here. TRBV21-1 corresponds to a pseudogene. The CDR3 length is 21 residues. Here the CDR3 DNA reads TGTGCCAGCAGCCTCCGAACCAGGGTCGACAGGGCGGACGCAACTAATGAAAAACTGTTTTTT. This gives the protein CASSLRTRVDRADATNEKLFF.

The rearrangement uses TRBV14 and TRBJ1-2; 7 nucleotides match TRBD1. After removal of 4 bases from V and 0 bases from J, the junction contained 11 bases not matched to a gene. This CDR3 has 17 residues. From germline, CDR1 is SGHDN and CDR2 FVKESK. The CDR3, as DNA: TGTGCCAGCAGCCGGAAACAGGGGACACAGGCTAACTATGGCTACACCTTC. As protein: CASSRKQGTQANYGYTF.

This chain links TRBV11-2 with TRBJ2-5, with D hard to call. V was trimmed by 1 base and J by 1 base, leaving 13 bases between them. CDR3 length: 16 residues. Per the germline V gene, CDR1 is SGHAT and CDR2 is FQNNGV. CDR3 bases: TGTGCCAGCAGCTTAGGTTTCATCGGCTCCCAAGAGACCCAGTACTTC. Amino acid sequence: CASSLGFIGSQETQYF. Variable domain in full (rest from reference TRBV11-2 and TRBJ2-5): EAGVAQSPRYKIIEKRQSVAFWCNPISGHATLYWYQQILGQGPKLLIQFQNNGVVDDSQLPKDRFSAERLKGVDSTLKIQPAKLEDSAVYLCASSLGFIGSQETQYFGPGTRLLVL.

J is TRBJ2-6 and V is TRBV12-3 or TRBV12-4; D remains unclear. Trimming removed 1 base at V and 0 bases at J, with 13 bases between. The CDR3 is made up of 18 amino acids. CDR3 residues: CASSLDSPSVSGANVLTF. The CDR3, as DNA: TGTGCCAGCAGTTTAGATAGCCCATCAGTCTCTGGGGCCAACGTCCTGACTTTC.

In this sample, this clonotype turned up many times. The chain recombines TRBV5-1 with TRBJ2-5, with D hard to call. Germline CDR1 is SGHRS and CDR2 is YFSETQ. Trimming took 4 bases from V and 2 from J, leaving 12 bases between them. This CDR3 has 14 residues. CDR3 sequence reads: CASSRVADQETQYF. The CDR3 DNA reads TGCGCCAGCAGCCGAGTAGCAGATCAAGAGACCCAGTACTTC.

The chain joins TRBV6-1 to TRBJ2-2; 8 bases line up with TRBD1. This CDR3 contains 17 residues. The J segment lost 0 bases and the V segment lost 8 bases, leaving 11 bases of the junction unmatched. Germline CDR1 reads MNHNS; CDR2 reads SASEGT. The CDR3 DNA is TGTGCCAGCCAATCCTACAGGGGGACTGCGAACACCGGGGAGCTGTTTTTT. It specifies CASQSYRGTANTGELFF.